Listed below are T cell receptor beta chains from one sample, sequenced in a study of blood T cell repertoires in COVID-19. Clones were sequenced by immunoSEQ multiplex PCR, and TCRdb holds only the in-frame ones, with some missing. This sample has 120,000 to 150,000 clones, with around nine tenths found just once. The specimen sequenced was peripheral blood. The origin of the receptors is a human donor in a cohort sampled during active COVID-19. Both conserved end residues are part of each CDR3. The D gene is left open where the match is weak. Clone size is stated in some rows and not others, as once, few, many or a class when expanded.

abundance,v_gene,d_gene,j_gene,CDR3aa,CDR3nt
NA,TRBV18,NA,TRBJ2-5,CASSPLGRGAQETQYF,TGTGCCAGCTCACCACTTGGTCGGGGAGCCCAAGAGACCCAGTACTTC
NA,TRBV19,TRBD2,TRBJ2-3,CASSTGTSGADTQYF,TGTGCCAGTAGTACTGGGACTAGCGGGGCAGATACGCAGTATTTT
NA,TRBV18,NA,TRBJ1-2,CASSPPDKNYGYTF,TGTGCCAGCTCACCCCCCGACAAGAACTATGGCTACACCTTC
NA,TRBV30,NA,TRBJ2-7,CAWSVPSGPTYEQYF,TGTGCCTGGAGTGTACCGAGCGGGCCAACCTACGAGCAGTACTTC
NA,TRBV4-2,TRBD1,TRBJ2-1,CASSQEGQGGNEQFF,TGTGCCAGCAGCCAAGAGGGACAGGGTGGCAATGAGCAGTTCTTC
NA,TRBV7-3,TRBD2,TRBJ2-5,CASSPSSGLAGGQETQYF,TGTGCCAGCAGCCCATCCTCGGGACTAGCGGGGGGGCAGGAGACCCAGTACTTC
once,TRBV10-2,NA,TRBJ1-5,CASQITGFDQPQHF,TGCGCCAGCCAAATAACAGGGTTTGACCAGCCCCAGCATTTT
NA,TRBV6-5,TRBD1,TRBJ1-2,CASSYGQGPGYTF,TGTGCCAGCAGTTACGGACAGGGTCCTGGCTACACCTTC
NA,TRBV6-5,TRBD1,TRBJ2-2,CASNPGQGVAGELFF,TGTGCCAGCAATCCGGGACAGGGGGTTGCCGGGGAGCTGTTTTTT
NA,TRBV5-1,NA,TRBJ1-4,CASSLARAREKLFF,TGCGCCAGCAGCTTGGCCAGGGCTCGAGAAAAACTGTTTTTT
NA,TRBV7-2,TRBD2,TRBJ2-3,CASKIAGGGTDTQYF,TGTGCCAGCAAAATAGCGGGGGGAGGCACAGATACGCAGTATTTT
NA,TRBV3-1/TRBV3-2,TRBD1,TRBJ1-6,CASRDRVNSPLHF,TGTGCCAGCCGAGACAGGGTGAATTCACCCCTCCACTTT
once,TRBV2,TRBD2,TRBJ2-3,CASSVGLAGQDTQYF,TGTGCCAGCAGTGTGGGACTAGCGGGCCAGGATACGCAGTATTTT
NA,TRBV6-5,NA,TRBJ1-1,CASSYWGDMNTEAFF,TGTGCCAGCAGTTACTGGGGAGACATGAACACTGAAGCTTTCTTT
NA,TRBV5-6,NA,TRBJ2-1,CASSSVSGQRSYNEQFF,TGTGCCAGCAGCTCCGTATCCGGACAGCGCTCCTACAATGAGCAGTTCTTC
NA,TRBV9,TRBD1,TRBJ2-2,CASSAPGQSNTGELFF,TGTGCCAGCAGCGCACCGGGACAGTCGAACACCGGGGAGCTGTTTTTT
NA,TRBV7-2,TRBD2,TRBJ2-5,CASSLLGLAEETQYF,TGTGCCAGCAGCTTACTTGGGCTAGCGGAAGAGACCCAGTACTTC